This T cell receptor (beta chain) came from a study of blood T cell repertoires in COVID-19. The wider study: The study drew acute and convalescent COVID-19 samples from the United States, Italy and Spain. In each case, the material was cDNA or gDNA derived from T cells, B-cell-depleted T cells, or PBMCs.

Authors' processing steps: Reference gene primers were amplified, and this amplification served to estimate nucleated cell counts. Some clones are missing from TCRdb's copy, which holds only in-frame ones; the method was immunoSEQ multiplex PCR. V and J calls and clone size follow that table, whereas D and trimming were derived from the DNA. The sample has fewer than 150,000 clones, about 83% seen once. This TCR was sampled from a man between 65 and 85 years old with acute or convalescent COVID-19. The sample was peripheral blood.

The CDR3 spells CASSLGQGFTDTQYF. CDR3 DNA: TGCGCCAGCAGCTTGGGACAGGGGTTCACAGATACGCAGTATTTT. The chain joins TRBV5-1 to TRBJ2-3, with 8 nucleotides matching TRBD1. The CDR3 has 15 residues. J gave up 2 bases and V 0 bases, and 2 bases lay outside the gene matches. CDR1 is SGHRS, CDR2 YFSETQ, per germline.